This T cell receptor beta chain was sequenced for a study of cytomegalovirus exposure and HLA in healthy donors (dated by TCRdb to between 2016 and 2019). Context from the whole study: An earlier analysis of approximately 640 of the donors reported about 290 Gb of sequence data and 117 million unique TCR beta sequences from some 180 million T cells. An earlier analysis of fewer than 700 of the donors applied high-throughput TCR beta sequencing to assess whether each TCR beta V gene segment acted as functional or pseudogenic. Of the 350 to 450 genotyped donors, 75% to 85% were placed in the genetic ancestry cluster associated with self-reported Caucasian donors. Among 300 to 450 genotyped donors of the cohort, an average of around 240,000 unique TCR beta nucleotide sequences were sequenced per donor, roughly 20% of them non-productive. The study was designed to test whether signatures of past pathogen exposure could be identified by cataloging public T cell receptors. A later genetic analysis took genome-wide SNP genotypes for about 65% of the 666 donors and used that subset as a discovery cohort. A later analysis re-examined previously published TCR beta repertoires from more than 650 donors and added high-resolution HLA genotyping to investigate patterns of TCR occurrence. HLA typing included class I and class II loci at four-digit resolution. High-throughput TCR immunosequencing, statistical association of individual TCRs with disease status, and machine learning were combined to predict cytomegalovirus infection status. All discovery cohort repertoires had been generated using a single sequencing platform. Using immunosequencing, the study profiled T cell repertoires from 666 subjects and related those repertoires to cytomegalovirus serostatus. Donor age, sex, ethnicity and CMV serostatus were collected together with the repertoire data. Approximately 300 gigabases of sequencing data and around 88 million unique TCR sequences made up an early release that covered 500 to 700 HLA-typed donors. Roughly 5 DR-DQ haplotypes were handled as single units for association and clustering because linkage in the cohort was strong. The number of donors typed differed by locus, with about 629-640 for A, B, C, DRB1 and DQB1, approximately 500 for DQA1, 600 to 610 for DPA1, and 450 to 480 for DPB1. The later analysis used no new phenotypic data to find candidate immune exposures, relying instead on TCR beta sequences and their occurrence across donors. Besides the first cohort of 500 to 700 subjects, a separate validation cohort made up of 120 different subjects was used. Broader findings and caveats from the paper: The presence/absence analyses assumed that sequencing depth was roughly uniform across donors, and that assumption may not be true. In a later analysis, TCR association rates were found to vary across HLA loci, with the most associated TCRs seen for DRB1 alleles and the fewest for HLA-C alleles. In a later analysis, several top co-occurrence clusters were reported to appear linked to parvovirus B19, influenza, CMV and Epstein-Barr virus. The study listed 164 TCR beta chains as associated with cytomegalovirus. Linkage disequilibrium might explain the correlated functional status among segregating V segments, but an unknown experimental factor could not be ruled out. In an earlier analysis of around 600 of the donors, most TCR beta V segments were observed in productive rearrangements about 90% or about 30% of the time, broadly matching IMGT annotations. Because HLA typing was unavailable for some donors at each locus, only the typed subset was used in association tests. When HLA alleles, especially DR and DQ, strongly co-occurred, TCR associations were difficult to assign to individual alleles. The sequencing pipeline was judged likely to have produced a cluster of highly shared sequence variants as a technical artifact. The only immune exposure information available for the cohort was CMV serostatus. The cohort was sequenced for TCR beta chains only, and without alpha or paired-chain data the features that could be detected were limited. Most CMV-associated TCR beta chains appeared to be HLA-restricted in a later analysis, and the HLA associations seemed to be driven largely by CMV exposure. Some IMGT-functional V segments, including TRBV6-2 and TRBV6-3, could not be distinguished by the 87-base-pair reads and were therefore excluded. A further reported finding was that TCR beta sequences accurately predicted the HLA-A and HLA-B alleles for most subjects in the first cohort. An association between a missense DCLRE1C variant and V-gene and J-gene trimming of TCR beta chains was found in a later genetic analysis and replicated in an independent cohort. Most TCR sequences were observed very rarely across donors, whereas some public TCRs were present in many individuals. According to a later genetic analysis, donors in an Asian-associated ancestry cluster had fewer N-insertions in productive TCRs than the roughly 670-donor mean. In a later analysis, HLA-associated TCR beta chains showed more clonal expansion and lower generation probabilities than non-associated chains that were equally common. The earlier analysis of a few hundred of the donors excluded roughly 16 rarely observed V segments, including chromosome 9 orphons, because counts were too low. In vitro tests confirmed that a few of the cytomegalovirus-associated TCR beta chains recognize cytomegalovirus antigens. It was suggested by the authors that the approach could potentially be generalized to other disease states and immunological phenotypes. In a later analysis, around 15,000 TCR beta sequences were associated with specific HLA alleles at a false discovery rate of 0.05. The classifier was reported to diagnose cytomegalovirus status with high specificity and sensitivity in both the original cohort and the validation cohort.

This clone has a handful of counts. It lacks a known antigen. No base quality values were provided; no much bigger clone lies one nucleotide off. The library was made by the immunoSEQ multiplex PCR assay. For the multiplex PCR, a mixture combining 60 forward primers for TCR Vbeta segments and 13 reverse primers for TCR Jbeta segments was used. A multiplex PCR assay on genomic DNA amplified the CDR3 region of rearranged TCR beta genes. The Illumina HiSeq System was used to sequence the amplified TCR beta libraries as 87-base-pair reads. In the source study's methods: A later analysis counted tens of millions of unique TCR beta chains across the 550 to 700 repertoires, and roughly 10 million of these chains were shared by at least two donors. Raw reads were error-corrected and collapsed into unique sequences with a nearest-neighbor algorithm that merged closely related sequences to remove PCR and sequencing errors. To assign V, D and J gene segments, CDR3 sequences were aligned to IMGT reference sequences. For a sequence to be retained, a match of at least six nucleotides to both a V gene segment and a J gene segment was required. A rearrangement counted as productive if the CDR3 had no stop codons and remained in frame with V and J, and every other rearrangement counted as non-productive. Following IMGT convention, CDR3 was defined as the stretch from the second conserved V-encoded cysteine to the conserved J-encoded phenylalanine. The earlier analysis of 587 of the donors excluded sequences that lacked an unambiguous match to a single V gene segment. An earlier analysis of about 600 of the donors called V segments functional above 56.7% productive rearrangements and segregating when the between-donor standard deviation exceeded 5%. A statistical classification framework was developed to diagnose cytomegalovirus status using the catalog of TCR beta chain sequences. In a later analysis, V and J genes were assigned by comparing TCR nucleotide sequences against IMGT/GENE-DB human TR gene sequences. Using the TCRdist pipeline, a later analysis assigned CDR3 sequences along with most-parsimonious VDJ recombination scenarios. In a later analysis, each TCR beta chain was defined by its CDR3 amino acid sequence together with its V-gene family, and reads without a unique V-gene family were excluded. In a later analysis, 450 to 600 highly shared, low-generation-probability nucleotide sequences were removed to address suspected cross-contamination and a sequencing artifact. In a later analysis, a clonal expansion index was calculated for each public chain from normalized within-repertoire ranks of inferred template counts. Generation probabilities in a later analysis came from a VDJ recombination model fitted to out-of-frame rearrangements, and those results were checked against IGoR. In a later analysis, hypergeometric tests were used to score TCR-TCR, TCR-HLA and TCR-CMV co-occurrence, with a repertoire-size bias correction applied to TCR pairs. To estimate false discovery rates, a later analysis permuted the HLA or CMV assignments 20 times. In a later analysis, co-occurring TCRs were grouped using DBSCAN, and TCRdist sequence similarity was added for clustering within HLA-allele-positive subsets. For co-occurrence clustering, repertoires with fewer than 30,000 or more than 120,000 public chains were excluded, along with several repertoires with anomalous nucleotide sharing. The table was pulled from immuneACCESS by TCRdb, which kept in-frame rearrangements only. Such tables lose some clones; where checked, under half of the loss comes from unresolved V genes, and the rest has no known cause. Clone size and the V and J calls come from that table; the DNA yielded D and trimming. The sample table holds about 210,000 clones, of which around three quarters were seen once. Together, the top ten hold 12% to 15% of the sample.

Looking up the germline V gene yields CDR1 SQVTM and CDR2 ANQGSEA. The CDR3 sequence holds 15 residues, the cysteine and phenylalanine included. Only CDR3 DNA is held: 45 bases, read in frame from base 1. Trimming at the junction amounts to 2 bases on V and 1 base on J, and the germline ends lie 12 bases apart. The cohort consisted of hundreds of healthy bone marrow donors. Cohort members were all nominally healthy when sampled, although unrecorded immune exposures were likely present. The donor tested CMV seropositive, placing the donor among the 289 seropositive members of the cohort. Each donor provided a peripheral blood sample, and peripheral blood mononuclear cells were used for TCR beta sequencing. Genomic DNA extraction from the blood cell samples was performed with the Qiagen DNeasy Blood Extraction Kit.

Specimen: PBMCs. This sequence uses TRBV29-1 and TRBJ2-1, with TRBD2 perhaps the D gene, on 5 matching bases. The origin of this receptor is a woman between 25 and 40 years old in good health and CMV-seropositive. The CDR3 region reads CSVEFLSGSYNEQFF. The sequenced DNA is TGCAGCGTTGAATTCTTGTCGGGGTCCTACAATGAGCAGTTCTTC.